The TCR beta chain under discussion was sequenced for a study of cytomegalovirus exposure and HLA in healthy donors. The PCR contained 60 Vbeta and 13 Jbeta primers. Sequenced by immunoSEQ multiplex PCR; TCRdb stores in-frame clones only, minus some. The table shows 120,000 to 150,000 clones, with around four fifths occurring only once. J gave up 6 bases and V 4 bases, and 4 bases lay outside the gene matches. CDR3 length equals 12 residues. Germline V gives CDR1 SGHNT, CDR2 YYREEE (reference sequence). The sample taken for sequencing was PBMCs. This receptor was taken from a woman aged 40 to 49 in good health and CMV-seronegative. This chain connects TRBV5-4 to TRBJ2-7; 7 bases map to TRBD2. Here the CDR3 reads CASSVAGVEQYF. Here the CDR3 DNA reads TGTGCCAGCAGCGTCGCGGGGGTCGAGCAGTACTTC.